The 10 T cell receptor beta chains given below trace back to one sample, sequenced in a study of tumor and adjacent non-tumor tissue in lung cancer. No cell sorting was done before RNA was extracted from the tissue. TCRbeta libraries were built with three rounds of nested PCR, modified from ARM-PCR. TCRdb independently ran MiXCR on the multiplex PCR reads; one entry per CDR3 protein. The sample carries 100,000 to 120,000 distinct CDR3 sequences, over 75% recorded once. The sequencing sample was made of lung tumor tissue. These receptors all stem from a man aged 65 to 79 with non-small cell lung cancer.

This chain links TRBV4-3 with TRBJ2-1; possibly TRBD1 or TRBD2 for D (5 bases each). This CDR3 contains 15 residues. Germline loops: CDR1 LGHNA, CDR2 YSLEER. Trimming removed 6 bases at V and 5 bases at J, with 17 bases between. CDR3 DNA sequence: TGCGCCAGCAGTCACCTTCCGGGACCAGACAATGAGCAGTTCTTC. Encoded protein: CASSHLPGPDNEQFF.

This clonotype was picked up a small number of times. This may come from a read error, since a much larger clone is one base off. The chain uses TRBV4-2 and TRBJ1-1; the D gene is possibly TRBD1 (6 bases). This CDR3 is 16 amino acids long. Germline V lookup: CDR1 LGHNA, CDR2 YNFKEQ. The CDR3 region is CASSQVGRGADTDAFF. In nucleotides, the CDR3 is TGTGCCAGCAGCCAAGTAGGTAGGGGGGCGGACACTGATGCTTTCTTT.

With respect to this clonotype: Mismatch with germline at one junction end may stem from a read error. V and J are TRBV5-1 and TRBJ2-6; tentatively, D is TRBD1 (6 bases). The CDR3 contains 14 residues. In germline, CDR1 is SGHRS, CDR2 YFSETQ. The CDR3 spells CASRDSSRANVMTF. CDR3 sequence (DNA): TGCGCCAGCAGGGACAGCTCTAGGGCCAACGTCATGACTTTC.

The chain links TRBV10-3 to TRBJ1-6, with D unclear. Germline V gene sequence: CDR1 ENHRY, CDR2 SYGVKD. The CDR3 extends over 15 amino acids. CDR3 coding DNA: TGTGCTACCAGTGAGGACGGTCCGGGAAATTCACCCCTCCACTTT. Translated: CATSEDGPGNSPLHF.

This clonotype was found once. The junction and the germline gene differ at one end; a read error may be behind it. The chain employs TRBV6-1 and TRBJ2-3; 14 bases map to TRBD2. In germline, CDR1 is MNHNS, CDR2 SASEGT. The length of the CDR3 is 16 residues. The CDR3 DNA reads as TGTGCCAGGAGTGACCGACTAGCGGGGGGGCCCGATACGCAGTATTTT. Amino acids: CARSDRLAGGPDTQYF.

The chain couples TRBV7-2 to TRBJ2-7; 7 nucleotides line up with TRBD1. V trimming: 1 base; J trimming: 3 bases; junction bases outside the gene matches: 6. Germline loops: CDR1 SGHTA, CDR2 FQGNSA. The CDR3 covers 15 residues. The CDR3, as DNA: TGTGCCAGCAGCTTAGGGGGGACAGAGGACTACGAGCAGTACTTC. This gives the protein CASSLGGTEDYEQYF.

There are a few counts of this clonotype. This may stem from a read error, because a much larger clone lies one nucleotide away. The rearrangement joins TRBV10-1 to TRBJ2-3; D possibly corresponds to TRBD2 (5 bases). Trimming stripped 5 bases from V and 11 bases from J, with 20 bases between. The CDR3 runs 14 residues. The V gene's germline CDR1 is WNHNN and CDR2 SYGVQD (reference sequence). CDR3 sequence (DNA): TGCGCCAGCAGTCCGGGGTCATCCGCTCGTAGGCAGTATTTT. Protein: CASSPGSSARRQYF.

The chain joins TRBV6-6 to TRBJ2-3; the D gene is possibly TRBD1 (6 bases). Trimming left V 9 bases short and J 2 bases short, with 15 bases between. CDR1 is MNHNY, CDR2 SVGAGI, per germline (reference sequence). There are 14 residues in the CDR3. In DNA form, the CDR3 reads TGTGCCAGTAATTCAAGACAGGACACAGATACGCAGTATTTT. Encoded protein: CASNSRQDTDTQYF.

This clonotype was recorded once. The rearrangement links TRBV29-1 to TRBJ1-1, with D tentatively TRBD1 (6 bases). This CDR3 region has 14 residues. Germline V gene sequence: CDR1 SQVTM, CDR2 ANQGSEA. V shed 6 bases and J shed 3 bases, with 17 bases lying between them. This chain's CDR3 is CSVLLRGRDTEAFF. The CDR3 DNA is TGCAGCGTCCTGCTCAGGGGCAGGGACACTGAAGCTTTCTTT.

As regards this clonotype: At one boundary the junction diverges from the germline segment, which might be a read error. The CDR3 here is CSVVSPPGRISHEQYF. The CDR3 nucleotides read TGCAGCGTCGTCAGCCCCCCGGGACGGATATCCCACGAGCAGTACTTT. The chain carries TRBV29-1 and TRBJ2-7; D possibly matches TRBD1 or TRBD2 (5 bases each). The CDR3 sequence is 16 residues long. Germline V gene lookup returns CDR1 SQVTM and CDR2 ANQGSEA.